This T cell receptor beta chain appears in the sequencing data of a study of regulatory T cells in long-lasting Graves disease. The table lists this clonotype with a few counts. Building of the TCR beta libraries involved iRepertoire HTBI primers and Arm-PCR of CDR3 regions. TCRdb passed the multiplex PCR reads through MiXCR, listing each CDR3 protein once. The repertoire has hundreds of thousands of distinct CDR3 sequences, 20% to 25% of them found once; the top ten carry around 7%. Time point noted: persistent/refractory GD, antithyroid drugs over 5 years with positive TRAb. With RNA extracted from PBMCs as input, the TCR library was made. The CDR3 length is 14 residues. V lost 1 base, J lost 0 bases, and 8 bases lay in between. Germline V CDR1 and CDR2: SGHRS, YFSETQ.

This receptor was taken from a female donor with Graves disease. V gene TRBV5-1 combines with J gene TRBJ2-7, with D perhaps TRBD2 (5 bases). Specimen: peripheral blood mononuclear cells (PBMCs), collected when the disease was refractory, from a patient treated with antithyroid drugs. The CDR3: CASSLNGISYEQYF. For the CDR3, the DNA is TGCGCCAGCAGCTTGAACGGGATCTCCTACGAGCAGTACTTC.